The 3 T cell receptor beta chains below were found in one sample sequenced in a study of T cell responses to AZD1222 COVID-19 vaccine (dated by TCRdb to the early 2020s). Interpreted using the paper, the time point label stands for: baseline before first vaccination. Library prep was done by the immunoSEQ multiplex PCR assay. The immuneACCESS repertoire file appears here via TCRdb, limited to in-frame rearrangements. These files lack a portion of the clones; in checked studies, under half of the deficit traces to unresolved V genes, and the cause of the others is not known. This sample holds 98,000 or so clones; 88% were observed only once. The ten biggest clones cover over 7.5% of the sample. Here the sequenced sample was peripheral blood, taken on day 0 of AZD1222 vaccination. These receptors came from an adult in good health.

The CDR3 spells CAISKGVTDTQYF. In DNA form, the CDR3 reads TGTGCCATCAGTAAAGGGGTCACAGATACGCAGTATTTT. V gene TRBV10-3 combines with J gene TRBJ2-3; the D gene is possibly TRBD1 (5 bases). The CDR3 loop spans 13 amino acids. V was clipped by 5 bases and J by 2 bases, with 8 bases between them. Germline V lookup: CDR1 ENHRY, CDR2 SYGVKD.

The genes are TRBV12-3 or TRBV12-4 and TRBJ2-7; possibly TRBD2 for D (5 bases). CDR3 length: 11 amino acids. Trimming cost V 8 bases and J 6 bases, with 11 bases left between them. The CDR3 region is CASGRTVEQYF. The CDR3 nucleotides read TGTGCCAGCGGGAGAACAGTCGAGCAGTACTTC.

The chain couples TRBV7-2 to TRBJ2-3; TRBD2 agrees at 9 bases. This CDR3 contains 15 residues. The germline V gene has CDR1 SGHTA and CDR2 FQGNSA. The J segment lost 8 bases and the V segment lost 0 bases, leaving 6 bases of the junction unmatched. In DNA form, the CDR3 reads TGTGCCAGCAGCTTAGCGAGTAGCGGGGGAGGTACGCAGTATTTT. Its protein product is CASSLASSGGGTQYF.